This T cell receptor beta chain is drawn from a study of blood T cell repertoires in COVID-19. Across the study: From the United States, Italy and Spain came samples of acute and convalescent COVID-19. The cDNA or gDNA used as material had been derived from T cells, B-cell-depleted T cells, or PBMCs.

In the original processing: Estimation of nucleated cell counts was performed using reference gene primer amplification. Using immunoSEQ multiplex PCR, the repertoire was profiled, and TCRdb retains in-frame clones only, with some absent. V and J calls and clone size are those listed in that table; D and trimming were worked out from the DNA. The sample shows tens of thousands of clones, around 87% of them seen only once. The CDR3 spans 14 residues. CDR1 and CDR2 from the germline V gene are SQVTM and ANQGSEA. V shed 3 bases and J shed 2 bases, with 13 bases lying between them. The receptor was derived from a man aged 60-69 years with acute or convalescent COVID-19. Material: peripheral blood. This chain uses TRBV29-1 with TRBJ1-1, with D tentatively TRBD1 (5 bases). The CDR3: CSVDGGEGNTEAFF. The CDR3 bases are TGCAGCGTTGACGGGGGGGAGGGAAACACTGAAGCTTTCTTT.